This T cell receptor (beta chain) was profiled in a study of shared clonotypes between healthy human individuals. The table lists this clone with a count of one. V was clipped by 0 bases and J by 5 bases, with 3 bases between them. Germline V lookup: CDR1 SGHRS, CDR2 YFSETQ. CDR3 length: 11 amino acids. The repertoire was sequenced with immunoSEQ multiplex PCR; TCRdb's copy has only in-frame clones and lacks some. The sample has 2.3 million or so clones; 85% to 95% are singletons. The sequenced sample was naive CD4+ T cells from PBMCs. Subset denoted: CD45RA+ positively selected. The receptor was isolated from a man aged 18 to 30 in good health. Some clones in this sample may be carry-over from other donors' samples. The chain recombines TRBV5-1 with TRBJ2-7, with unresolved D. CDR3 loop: CASSLEHEQYF. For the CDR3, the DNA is TGCGCCAGCAGCTTGGAACACGAGCAGTACTTC.